The entry below gives a single T cell receptor (beta chain) sequence along with its context. This sample stems from a study of blood T cell dynamics during melanoma immunotherapy. Generated by immunoSEQ multiplex PCR, the TCRdb table keeps only in-frame clones and is missing some. The data show fewer than 8,000 clones, about nine tenths seen once. Looked up from germline, CDR1 is SGHNT and CDR2 is YENEEA. The CDR3 runs 14 residues. Trimming left V 5 bases short and J 3 bases short, with 13 bases between. Specified time point: pre-treatment baseline. No patient had earlier systemic cancer treatment, concurrent immunosuppressants, or another active cancer.

Material: cell-free DNA from blood, obtained from a patient treated with checkpoint blockade. The TCR comes from a human donor with melanoma. The rearrangement links TRBV11-3 to TRBJ2-5; weak D call: TRBD2 (5 bases). The DNA for the CDR3 is TGTGCCAGCAGCCCACTCGGAGGTGAAGAGACCCAGTACTTC. This sequence encodes CASSPLGGEETQYF.